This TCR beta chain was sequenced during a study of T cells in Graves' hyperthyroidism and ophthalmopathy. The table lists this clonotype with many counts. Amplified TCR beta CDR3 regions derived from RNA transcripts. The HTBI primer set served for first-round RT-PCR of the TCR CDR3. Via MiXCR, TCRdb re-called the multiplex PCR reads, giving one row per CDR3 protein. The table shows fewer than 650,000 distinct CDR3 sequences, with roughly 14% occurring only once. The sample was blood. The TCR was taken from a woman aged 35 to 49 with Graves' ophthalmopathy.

CDR3 amino acids: CASSYLVANTEAFF. For the CDR3, the DNA is TGTGCCAGCAGTTACCTAGTTGCGAACACTGAAGCTTTCTTT. This chain connects TRBV6-5 to TRBJ1-1; D gene uncertain. CDR3 length equals 14 residues. From germline, CDR1 is MNHEY and CDR2 SVGAGI. The V end was cut by 2 bases, the J end by 1 base, with 8 bases between.